The entry below describes one TCR beta chain. Its matching antigen is unknown. These data are taken from a study of type 1 regulatory T cells. Overall study: T-allo10 is a Tr1-enriched, alloantigen-specific CD4 T cell product made in vitro.

TCRdb recomputed calls from the reads with MiXCR, one row per CDR3 protein. In the table there are 60,000 to 70,000 distinct CDR3 sequences, around 49% of which are singletons. Material: cultured non-Tr1 T cells, either the whole culture or a sorted T cell fraction (not recorded which). This clonotype was sampled from a human donor in good health.

CDR3 coding DNA: TGTGCCAGCAGCTTCAGTGTCAATGAGCAGTTCTTC. It is translated as CASSFSVNEQFF. This chain links TRBV7-9 with TRBJ2-1; D is unclear. This CDR3 spans 12 amino acids. V lost 3 bases and J lost 6, with 6 bases in between. Per germline, CDR1 SEHNR and CDR2 FQNEAQ (reference sequence).